Only a few counts were recorded for the clone carrying this T cell receptor beta chain. TCRdb reprocessed the RT-PCR reads via MiXCR and lists one record per CDR3 protein. The sample records approximately 520,000 distinct CDR3 sequences, more than 15% being singletons. The data belong to a study of response to subunit inactivated influenza vaccine. The CDR3 loop spans 24 amino acids. The V segment lost 3 bases and the J segment 0 bases; nucleotides outside the gene matches: 24. Germline lookup yields CDR1 MNHEY and CDR2 SMNVEV (reference sequence). The receptor was isolated from a man between 50 and 75 years old who received an inactivated influenza vaccine. The specimen comprised CD4+ T cells sorted from PBMCs, sampled roughly 24 months after vaccination. The chain employs TRBV27 and TRBJ2-1; 12 bases agree with TRBD2. DNA of the CDR3: TGTGCCAGCAGTTTTATCCCTCTGAGGCTAGCGGGGGGGGACCATACCAGCTCCTACAATGAGCAGTTCTTC. Its translation: CASSFIPLRLAGGDHTSSYNEQFF.